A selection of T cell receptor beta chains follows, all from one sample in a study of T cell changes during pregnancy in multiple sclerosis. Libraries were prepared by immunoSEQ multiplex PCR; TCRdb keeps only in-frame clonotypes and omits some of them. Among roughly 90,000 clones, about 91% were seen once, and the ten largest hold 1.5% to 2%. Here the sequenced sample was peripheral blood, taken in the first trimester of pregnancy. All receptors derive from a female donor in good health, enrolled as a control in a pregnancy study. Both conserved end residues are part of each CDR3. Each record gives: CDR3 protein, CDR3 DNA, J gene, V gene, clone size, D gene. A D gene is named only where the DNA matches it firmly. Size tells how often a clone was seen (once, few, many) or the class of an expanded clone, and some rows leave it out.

CASSPTGLVYEQYF	TGTGCCAGCAGCCCGACAGGGCTGGTCTACGAGCAGTACTTC	TRBJ2-7	TRBV9	.	TRBD1
CASSYTAPRAYKYF	TGTGCCAGCAGTTACACCGCCCCCAGGGCCTACAAGTATTTT	TRBJ2-3	TRBV6-5	.	.
CASSYSRNQPQHF	TGTGCCAGCAGTTACTCTCGTAATCAGCCCCAGCATTTT	TRBJ1-5	TRBV6-5	.	.
CASRSSGTGGYGYTF	TGTGCCAGCAGGTCCTCCGGGACAGGGGGCTATGGCTACACCTTC	TRBJ1-2	TRBV7-2	.	TRBD1
CASSQFRVSNYGYTF	TGCGCCAGCAGCCAATTCCGGGTTTCTAACTATGGCTACACCTTC	TRBJ1-2	TRBV4-1	once	.
CASSLWAGKGYNEQFF	TGTGCCAGCAGCTTATGGGCGGGAAAGGGCTACAATGAGCAGTTCTTC	TRBJ2-1	TRBV7-2	.	.
CASSYGTDLYQPQHF	TGTGCCAGCAGCTACGGGACAGACCTATATCAGCCCCAGCATTTT	TRBJ1-5	TRBV5-8	.	TRBD1
CASSLMGQGGYGYTF	TGTGCCAGCAGCTTAATGGGACAGGGGGGCTATGGCTACACCTTC	TRBJ1-2	TRBV7-3	.	TRBD1
CASSQEYGGPNVHGYTF	TGCGCCAGCAGCCAAGAGTATGGGGGCCCCAACGTCCATGGCTACACCTTC	TRBJ1-2	TRBV4-1	.	.
CASRSDRVPSPQHF	TGTGCCAGCAGGTCAGACAGGGTTCCATCGCCCCAGCATTTT	TRBJ1-5	TRBV7-9	.	TRBD1
CASSLRGQLHEKLFF	TGTGCCAGCAGCTTAAGGGGGCAGCTTCATGAAAAACTGTTTTTT	TRBJ1-4	TRBV7-9	.	TRBD1
CASSVGDNYEQYF	TGTGCCAGCAGCGTAGGGGACAATTACGAGCAGTACTTC	TRBJ2-7	TRBV9	.	.
CASSQDAGAYNEQFF	TGTGCCAGCAGCCAAGATGCAGGGGCCTACAATGAGCAGTTCTTC	TRBJ2-1	TRBV14	.	.
CASSVEDGQPQHF	TGTGCCAGCAGCGTAGAAGACGGGCAGCCCCAGCATTTT	TRBJ1-5	TRBV9	.	.
CASSFLTSSAKNIQYF	TGTGCCAGCAGCTTCCTGACTAGTTCGGCCAAAAACATTCAGTACTTC	TRBJ2-4	TRBV5-6	.	.
CSVADTYEQYF	TGCAGTGTGGCCGATACCTACGAGCAGTACTTC	TRBJ2-7	TRBV20-1	.	.
CASSGYGSYGYTF	TGTGCCAGCAGCGGTTACGGTTCCTATGGCTACACCTTC	TRBJ1-2	TRBV9	.	.
CASTQSGAGAPETQYF	TGCGCCAGCACCCAGAGTGGAGCGGGGGCCCCAGAGACCCAGTACTTC	TRBJ2-5	TRBV5-1	.	TRBD2
CASSLGGGAYEQYF	TGTGCCAGCAGCTTAGGCGGGGGGGCGTATGAGCAGTACTTC	TRBJ2-7	TRBV7-2	once	TRBD2
CASRGGDRGSGGYTF	TGTGCCAGCAGGGGGGGGGACAGGGGATCAGGTGGCTACACCTTC	TRBJ1-2	TRBV6-5	.	TRBD1
CSARRQGYTF	TGCAGTGCCCGGCGGCAGGGCTACACCTTC	TRBJ1-2	TRBV20-1	.	.
CASSLGGSSYNSPLHF	TGCGCCAGCAGCTTGGGCGGCAGCTCCTATAATTCACCCCTCCACTTT	TRBJ1-6	TRBV5-1	.	.
CATKDRGRDEKLFF	TGTGCCACCAAGGACAGGGGGCGTGATGAAAAACTGTTTTTT	TRBJ1-4	TRBV19	.	TRBD1
CASRRGQDPLIEQYF	TGTGCCAGCAGGCGCGGACAGGATCCCCTTATCGAGCAGTACTTC	TRBJ2-7	TRBV6-1	.	TRBD1
CASSRDTYYEQYF	TGTGCCAGCAGTCGGGACACCTACTACGAGCAGTACTTC	TRBJ2-7	TRBV7-2	.	.
CATSISPGQANNEQFF	TGTGCCACCAGCATCTCTCCGGGACAGGCAAACAATGAGCAGTTCTTC	TRBJ2-1	TRBV15	.	TRBD1
CASSPGSTEAFF	TGTGCCAGCAGCCCTGGGAGCACTGAAGCTTTCTTT	TRBJ1-1	TRBV5-6	.	.
CASSERAANYGYTF	TGTGCCAGTAGTGAGCGGGCAGCTAACTATGGCTACACCTTC	TRBJ1-2	TRBV19	.	.
CASSIGTAEAFF	TGTGCCAGCAGTATTGGGACAGCTGAAGCTTTCTTT	TRBJ1-1	TRBV6-1	.	TRBD1
CASSLQGDYGYTF	TGTGCCAGCTCACTACAGGGGGACTATGGCTACACCTTC	TRBJ1-2	TRBV18	once	TRBD1
CASSLESRGSDTF	TGTGCCAGCAGCTTGGAGTCCAGGGGGTCCGACACCTTC	TRBJ1-2	TRBV5-6	.	TRBD1
CASLSPGYEQYF	TGTGCCAGCCTCAGTCCGGGGTACGAGCAGTACTTC	TRBJ2-7	TRBV2	.	.
CASSLTAGTYEQYF	TGTGCCAGCAGCTTAACGGCGGGAACCTACGAGCAGTACTTC	TRBJ2-7	TRBV7-3	.	.
CASRPGLPGGTEAFF	TGTGCCAGCAGACCGGGACTACCCGGAGGAACTGAAGCTTTCTTT	TRBJ1-1	TRBV2	.	.
CASSLADRNYGYTF	TGTGCCAGCAGCTTAGCCGACAGGAACTATGGCTACACCTTC	TRBJ1-2	TRBV7-9	.	.
CASSPGGQGSNYGYTF	TGTGCCAGCTCACCCGGAGGACAGGGAAGCAACTATGGCTACACCTTC	TRBJ1-2	TRBV18	.	TRBD1
CARTSAGGSYNEQFF	TGTGCCAGGACTAGTGCGGGGGGGTCCTACAATGAGCAGTTCTTC	TRBJ2-1	TRBV2	.	TRBD2
CASSSHRGLLNEQFF	TGCGCCAGCAGCAGCCACAGGGGGCTGTTGAATGAGCAGTTCTTC	TRBJ2-1	TRBV4-3	.	TRBD1
CASSQEGRGSQETQYF	TGCGCCAGCAGCCAAGAAGGTCGGGGGAGCCAAGAGACCCAGTACTTC	TRBJ2-5	TRBV4-1	.	.
CASRPTGGVGAFF	TGTGCCAGCAGACCGACAGGGGGCGTTGGGGCTTTCTTT	TRBJ1-1	TRBV28	.	TRBD1
CASSRGASYGYTF	TGCGCCAGCAGCCGTGGGGCCTCCTATGGCTACACCTTC	TRBJ1-2	TRBV4-3	.	.
CASSPGQWKGFYGYTF	TGTGCCAGCAGCCCCGGGCAGTGGAAGGGGTTCTATGGCTACACCTTC	TRBJ1-2	TRBV7-9	.	.
CASSIIPGKDTQYF	TGTGCCAGTAGTATAATCCCAGGGAAAGATACGCAGTATTTT	TRBJ2-3	TRBV19	.	.
CASSQERTGADTQYF	TGCGCCAGCAGCCAAGAGAGGACAGGGGCAGATACGCAGTATTTT	TRBJ2-3	TRBV4-3	.	TRBD1
CASSPNPNYGYTF	TGTGCCAGCAGCCCTAACCCTAACTATGGCTACACCTTC	TRBJ1-2	TRBV7-2	.	.
CASSLASGYNEQFF	TGTGCCAGCAGCTTAGCCAGTGGTTACAATGAGCAGTTCTTC	TRBJ2-1	TRBV11-2	.	.
CASTVGQGGPSPLHF	TGTGCCAGTACAGTTGGACAGGGGGGTCCTTCACCCCTCCACTTT	TRBJ1-6	TRBV2	.	TRBD1
CASRRSGGDEQFF	TGTGCCAGCAGGCGTTCGGGGGGGGATGAGCAGTTCTTC	TRBJ2-1	TRBV28	once	TRBD2
CASSLGPVAGGLYNEQFF	TGCGCCAGCAGCTTGGGTCCCGTAGCGGGGGGCCTTTACAATGAGCAGTTCTTC	TRBJ2-1	TRBV5-1	.	TRBD2
CASRVQGDQETQYF	TGTGCCAGCAGAGTCCAGGGGGACCAAGAGACCCAGTACTTC	TRBJ2-5	TRBV2	.	TRBD1
CASSHDKASSGANVLTF	TGCGCCAGCAGCCACGATAAAGCAAGCTCTGGGGCCAACGTCCTGACTTTC	TRBJ2-6	TRBV4-3	.	.
CASTIFGSPIQYF	TGTGCCAGCACCATTTTTGGGAGTCCCATTCAGTACTTC	TRBJ2-4	TRBV7-2	.	.
CASSLLGGRSAEAFF	TGTGCCAGCAGCCTCCTGGGTGGTCGTAGCGCTGAAGCTTTCTTT	TRBJ1-1	TRBV7-8	.	.
CASSRVSGNTIYF	TGTGCCAGCAGCAGGGTTTCTGGAAACACCATATATTTT	TRBJ1-3	TRBV6-1	once	.
CASSAGTGYGYTF	TGTGCCAGCAGCGCGGGGACAGGTTATGGCTACACCTTC	TRBJ1-2	TRBV7-3	.	TRBD1
CASTPIYSGNTIYF	TGTGCCAGCACCCCTATTTACTCTGGAAACACCATATATTTT	TRBJ1-3	TRBV27	once	.
CASSLETSLQETQYF	TGTGCCAGCAGCTTAGAGACTAGCCTCCAAGAGACCCAGTACTTC	TRBJ2-5	TRBV11-2	once	TRBD2
CASSQDTGTGVYGYTF	TGCGCCAGCAGCCAAGATACCGGGACAGGAGTCTATGGCTACACCTTC	TRBJ1-2	TRBV4-3	.	TRBD1
CASSESGFDEQFF	TGTGCCAGCAGTGAGAGCGGTTTCGATGAGCAGTTCTTC	TRBJ2-1	TRBV6-4	.	.
CASSYGTGFTDTQYF	TGTGCCAGCAGCTACGGGACTGGATTCACAGATACGCAGTATTTT	TRBJ2-3	TRBV9	.	.